This T cell receptor (beta chain) came from a study of T-cell memory formation after mild COVID-19. Study information: For the most part, TCR clusters were specific to one donor.

This clonotype came up a few times. Its antigen is unidentified. CDR3 size: 12 residues. The V gene's germline CDR1 is LGHNT and CDR2 FRNRAP. Trimming took 6 bases from V and 8 from J, leaving 13 bases between them. Overall study results and limits: Shrinking CD4+ clones resided mostly in CM and EM, and CD8+ ones in EMRA.

TCR alpha and TCR beta cDNA libraries carrying sample barcodes and UMIs came from 5'RACE with constant-segment primers. TCRdb recomputed calls from the 5' RACE reads with MiXCR, one row per CDR3 protein. The profile shows hundreds of thousands of distinct CDR3 sequences, about 16% of them singletons. The gene calls are TRBV12-5 and TRBJ1-2; D is possibly TRBD1 (5 bases). Specimen: PBMCs or a T cell subset sorted from them (not recorded which). This TCR derives from a man between 18 and 29 years old who had mild COVID-19 (a few samples of this study predate the infection). Cell type and time point are not known. The DNA of the CDR3 is TGTGCTAGTGGAAACCAGGGAATGGGCTACACCTTC. Translating gives CASGNQGMGYTF.